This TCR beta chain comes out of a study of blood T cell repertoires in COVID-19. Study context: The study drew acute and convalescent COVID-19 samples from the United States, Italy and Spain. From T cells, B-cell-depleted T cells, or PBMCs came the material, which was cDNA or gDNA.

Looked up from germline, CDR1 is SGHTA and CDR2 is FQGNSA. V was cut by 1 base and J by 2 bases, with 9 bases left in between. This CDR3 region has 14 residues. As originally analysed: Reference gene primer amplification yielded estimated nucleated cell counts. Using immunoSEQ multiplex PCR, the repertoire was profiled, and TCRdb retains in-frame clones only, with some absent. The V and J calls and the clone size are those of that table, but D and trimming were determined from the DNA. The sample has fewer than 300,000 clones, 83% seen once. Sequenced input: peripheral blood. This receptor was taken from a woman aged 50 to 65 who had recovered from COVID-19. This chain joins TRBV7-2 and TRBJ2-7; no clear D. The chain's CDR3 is CASSLGPQTYEQYF. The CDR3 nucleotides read TGTGCCAGCAGCTTAGGCCCCCAGACCTACGAGCAGTACTTC.